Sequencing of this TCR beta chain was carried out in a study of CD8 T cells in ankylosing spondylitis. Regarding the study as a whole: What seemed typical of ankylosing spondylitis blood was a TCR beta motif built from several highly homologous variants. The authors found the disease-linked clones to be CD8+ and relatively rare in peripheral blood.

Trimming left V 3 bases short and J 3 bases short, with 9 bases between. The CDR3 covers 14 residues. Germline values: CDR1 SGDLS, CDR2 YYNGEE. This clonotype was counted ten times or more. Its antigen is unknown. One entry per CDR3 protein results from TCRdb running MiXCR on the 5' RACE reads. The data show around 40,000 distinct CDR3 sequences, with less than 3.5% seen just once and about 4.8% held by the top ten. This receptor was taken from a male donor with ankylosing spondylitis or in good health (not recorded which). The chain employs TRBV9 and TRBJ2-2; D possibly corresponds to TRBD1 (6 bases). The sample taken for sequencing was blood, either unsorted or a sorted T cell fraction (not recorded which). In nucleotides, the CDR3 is TGTGCCAGCAGCGCGGACAGTTACACCGGGGAGCTGTTTTTT. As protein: CASSADSYTGELFF.